This TCR beta chain was found in a study of blood T cell repertoires in COVID-19. In the study overall: Researchers got acute and convalescent COVID-19 samples from the United States, Italy and Spain. The cDNA or gDNA used as material had been derived from T cells, B-cell-depleted T cells, or PBMCs.

The assay was immunoSEQ multiplex PCR, and TCRdb's table has in-frame clones only and misses some. This table has under 150,000 clones, 80% to 90% appearing once. V was shortened by 0 bases and J by 7 bases, with 10 bases between the two germline ends. CDR1 SGDLS and CDR2 YYNGEE come from the germline V gene. CDR3 length: 14 residues. This clone was counted a single time. Self-reported history from a screening survey and questionnaire set each donor's cohort. Before being deemed recovered, Cohort 3 donors had two negative PCRs, clearance, or symptom resolution. Sequencing used PBMCs or T cells enriched from blood (not recorded which). This rearrangement joins TRBV9 to TRBJ1-4; D gene uncertain. The sequence was obtained from a woman aged 45-65 years who had recovered from COVID-19. As DNA, the CDR3 is TGTGCCAGCAGCGTAGGAGAGGGTGGTGAAAAACTGTTTTTT. It codes for CASSVGEGGEKLFF. Filled out from reference TRBV9 and TRBJ1-4, the complete variable domain reads DSGVTQTPKHLITATGQRVTLRCSPRSGDLSVYWYQQSLDQGLQFLIQYYNGEERAKGNILERFSAQQFPDLHSELNLSSLELGDSALYFCASSVGEGGEKLFFGSGTQLSVL.